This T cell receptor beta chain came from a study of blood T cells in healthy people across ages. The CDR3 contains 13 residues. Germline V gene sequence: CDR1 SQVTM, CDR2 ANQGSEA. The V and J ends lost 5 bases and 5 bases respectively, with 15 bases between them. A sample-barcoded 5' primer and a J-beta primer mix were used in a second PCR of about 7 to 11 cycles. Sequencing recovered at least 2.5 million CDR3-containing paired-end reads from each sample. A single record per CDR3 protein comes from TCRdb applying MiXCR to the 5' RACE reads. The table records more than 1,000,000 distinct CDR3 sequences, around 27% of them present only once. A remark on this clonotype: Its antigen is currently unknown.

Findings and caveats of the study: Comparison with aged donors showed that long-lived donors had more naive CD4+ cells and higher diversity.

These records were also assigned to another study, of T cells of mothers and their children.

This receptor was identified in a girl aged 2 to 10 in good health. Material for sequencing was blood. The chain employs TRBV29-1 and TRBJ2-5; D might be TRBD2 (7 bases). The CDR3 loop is CSVIRGGAETQYF. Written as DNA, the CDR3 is TGCAGCGTTATCCGAGGGGGGGCGGAGACCCAGTACTTC.